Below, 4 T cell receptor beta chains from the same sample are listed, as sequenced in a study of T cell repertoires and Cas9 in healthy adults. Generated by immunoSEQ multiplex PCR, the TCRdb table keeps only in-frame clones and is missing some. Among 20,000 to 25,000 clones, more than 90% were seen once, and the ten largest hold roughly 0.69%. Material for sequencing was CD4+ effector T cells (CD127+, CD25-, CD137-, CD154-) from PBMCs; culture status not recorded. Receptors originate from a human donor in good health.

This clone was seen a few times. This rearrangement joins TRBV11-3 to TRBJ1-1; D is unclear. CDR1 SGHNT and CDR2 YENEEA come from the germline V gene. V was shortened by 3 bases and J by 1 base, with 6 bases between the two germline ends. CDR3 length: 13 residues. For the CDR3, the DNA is TGTGCCAGCAGCTTTACCGGGAACACTGAAGCTTTCTTT. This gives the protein CASSFTGNTEAFF.

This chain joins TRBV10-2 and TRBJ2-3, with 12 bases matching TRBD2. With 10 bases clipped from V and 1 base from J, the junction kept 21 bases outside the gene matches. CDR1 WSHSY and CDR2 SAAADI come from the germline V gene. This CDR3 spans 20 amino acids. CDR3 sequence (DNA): TGCGCCATTTCCACATCTTTACTAGCGGGGGGTCTAATCGGCACAGATACGCAGTATTTT. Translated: CAISTSLLAGGLIGTDTQYF.

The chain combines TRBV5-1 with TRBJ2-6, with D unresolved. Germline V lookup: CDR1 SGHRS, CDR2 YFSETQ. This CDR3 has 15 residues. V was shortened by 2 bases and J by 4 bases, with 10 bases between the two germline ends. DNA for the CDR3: TGCGCCAGCAGCTTTGGTACTTCGGGGGCCAACGTCCTGACTTTC. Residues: CASSFGTSGANVLTF.

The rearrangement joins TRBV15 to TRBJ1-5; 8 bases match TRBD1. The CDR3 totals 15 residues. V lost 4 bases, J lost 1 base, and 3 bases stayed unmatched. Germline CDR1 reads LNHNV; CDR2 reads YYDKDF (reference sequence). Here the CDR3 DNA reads TGTGCCACCAGCAACGACAGGGGCAGCAATCAGCCCCAGCATTTT. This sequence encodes CATSNDRGSNQPQHF.